Listed below are T cell receptor beta chains from one sample, sequenced in a study of memory CD4+ T cells and cytomegalovirus serostatus. The repertoire was sequenced with immunoSEQ multiplex PCR; TCRdb's copy has only in-frame clones and lacks some. The sample has about 40,000 clones; about three quarters are singletons. The specimen sequenced was memory CD4+ T cells from blood. The origin of the receptors is an adult in good health and CMV-seronegative. CDR3s include the opening cysteine and the closing phenylalanine or tryptophan. D genes are given only for firm matches. Clone size, where shown, is once, few, many, or a class for clones that have expanded.

cdr3_nt cdr3_aa v_call clone_size d_call j_call
TGTGCCAGCAGCCAAGATTGGGCAGGGGGCTACGAGCAGTACTTC CASSQDWAGGYEQYF TRBV4-2 once TRBD1 TRBJ2-7
TGTGCCAGCAGCTCTCATAGCGGGGGTACGCAGTATTTT CASSSHSGGTQYF TRBV11-2 - TRBD2 TRBJ2-3
TGTGCCAGCAGTGTGACAGGACAGGGGGCGAGGAGCAATCAGCCCCAGCATTTT CASSVTGQGARSNQPQHF TRBV6-1 - TRBD1 TRBJ1-5
TGTGCCAGCAGTCTCGCCGGGACAGGGGACGGCGAGCAGTACTTC CASSLAGTGDGEQYF TRBV28 - TRBD1 TRBJ2-7
TGCAGCGTTGGAGGGACAGGGATTAGTGAAAAACTGTTTTTT CSVGGTGISEKLFF TRBV29-1 - TRBD1 TRBJ1-4
TGTGCCAGCAGCAAGACTAGCGGGGGGGCAGATACGCAGTATTTT CASSKTSGGADTQYF TRBV28 - TRBD2 TRBJ2-3
TGTGCCACCAGCAGGGCCCCCCAACGCACAGATACGCAGTATTTT CATSRAPQRTDTQYF TRBV15 - - TRBJ2-3
TGTGCCAGCAGCGGACGGGGCGGGGAGCTGTTTTTT CASSGRGGELFF TRBV7-3 - - TRBJ2-2
TGTGCCAGCAGCCCCCCCGGATCCGGGGGCGCCTATGGCTACACCTTC CASSPPGSGGAYGYTF TRBV7-9 few - TRBJ1-2
TGTGCCAGCTCTGGACCAGCCTACAATGAGCAGTTCTTC CASSGPAYNEQFF TRBV2 - - TRBJ2-1
TGTGCCACCAAGACAGGGCCGAATCAGCCCCAGCATTTT CATKTGPNQPQHF TRBV10-3 - TRBD1 TRBJ1-5
TGTGCCATCACCGGACTAGTTCGGGAGACCCAGTACTTC CAITGLVRETQYF TRBV10-3 few TRBD2 TRBJ2-5
TGTGCCAGCTGTAGACAACTGGGGGAGACCCAGTACTTC CASCRQLGETQYF TRBV2 - - TRBJ2-5
TGCGCCAGCTCTTCGGCGGCGGGGGGCTCCTACAATGAGCAGTTCTTC CASSSAAGGSYNEQFF TRBV5-1 - TRBD2 TRBJ2-1
TGTGCCAGCAGCCCCGGACTAGCGCCAACCGGGGAGCTGTTTTTT CASSPGLAPTGELFF TRBV9 - TRBD2 TRBJ2-2
TGTGCCAGCTCATTCGGGGGGGACAAAAACATTCAGTACTTC CASSFGGDKNIQYF TRBV18 - TRBD2 TRBJ2-4
TGTGCCAGCAGGTCCGGGACAGGGGGACAGCCCCAGCATTTT CASRSGTGGQPQHF TRBV28 few TRBD1 TRBJ1-5
TGTGCCAGCTCCCCAGGACAGGATTATGGCTACACCTTC CASSPGQDYGYTF TRBV18 - TRBD1 TRBJ1-2
TGTGCCACCAGCCCAGGTTCCTACGAGCAGTACTTC CATSPGSYEQYF TRBV15 - - TRBJ2-7
TGTGCCAGCAGGCCGTCCGGGACATCGGTCTATGGCTACACCTTC CASRPSGTSVYGYTF TRBV27 once - TRBJ1-2
TGCAGCGGGGGGGTTACCGGGACTGAAGCTTTCTTT CSGGVTGTEAFF TRBV29-1 - - TRBJ1-1
TGTGCCAGCAGCTCCCGCTGGGGGGGCGAGCAGTACTTC CASSSRWGGEQYF TRBV11-2 once TRBD2 TRBJ2-7
TGTGCCAGCAGCGACGGGACAGGGGATGGCTACACCTTC CASSDGTGDGYTF TRBV5-8 - TRBD1 TRBJ1-2
TGTGCCAGCAGAGACGGGACAGAACATAATTCACCCCTCCACTTT CASRDGTEHNSPLHF TRBV6-6 few TRBD1 TRBJ1-6
TGTGCCAGCAGCCCTAGGACTAGCGGGGTCGAGACCCAGTACTTC CASSPRTSGVETQYF TRBV7-2 - TRBD2 TRBJ2-5
TGTGCCTGGAGTGGGGGAGGTGGCTACACCTTC CAWSGGGGYTF TRBV30 - - TRBJ1-2
TGTGCCCCCGAAGGGGGCGGGGGGTTCCAAGAGACCCAGTACTTC CAPEGGGGFQETQYF TRBV30 - - TRBJ2-5
TGCGCCAGCAAGGACCTTAGCCTTATCAATGAGCAGTTCTTC CASKDLSLINEQFF TRBV10-2 - - TRBJ2-1